Shown below are 7 T cell receptor beta chains from a single sample sequenced in a study of CD8 T cells in Susac syndrome. The authors reverse transcribed about 0.5 to 1 ug RNA with random hexamers. TCRdb analysed the immunoSEQ multiplex PCR reads with MiXCR anew, one entry per CDR3 protein. Of more than 65,000 distinct CDR3 sequences detected, approximately 95% appear once; the ten largest clones hold about 0.25%. Input material: CD8+ T cells from PBMCs. Receptor source: a human donor in good health.

This clonotype was observed once. The chain has TRBV18 and TRBJ2-7, with 8 positions matching TRBD1. This CDR3 has 15 residues. The V gene end was trimmed by 2 bases and the J gene end by 4 bases; junction bases not matched to a gene: 7. Germline V CDR1 and CDR2: KGHSH, LQKENI. The CDR3 region is CASSPAGTGNYEQYF. The CDR3 DNA sequence: TGTGCCAGCTCACCAGCCGGGACAGGCAATTACGAGCAGTACTTC.

The rearrangement uses TRBV2 and TRBJ2-3, with 8 bases aligning to TRBD1. The CDR3 has 19 amino acids. V shed 7 bases and J 0 bases; nucleotides not matched to a gene: 18. Looked up from germline, CDR1 is SNHLY and CDR2 is FYNNEI. CDR3 amino acids: CASIPRVPQGATSTDTQYF. The CDR3 DNA reads TGTGCCAGCATCCCGAGGGTACCCCAGGGGGCGACTAGCACAGATACGCAGTATTTT.

This clonotype was seen just once. The V gene is TRBV5-1, the J gene TRBJ2-7, with D unresolved. Germline lookup yields CDR1 SGHRS and CDR2 YFSETQ. Deletions cut 7 bases from V and 2 bases from J, with 13 bases between. The CDR3 has 13 amino acids. The DNA of the CDR3 is TGCGCCAGCTCAGACACTCGGCCCTACGAGCAGTACTTC. This encodes CASSDTRPYEQYF.

This sequence joins TRBV28 and TRBJ1-6, with no clear D. The CDR3 contains 16 residues. CDR1 and CDR2 (germline): MDHEN, SYDVKM. V lost 5 bases, J lost 0 bases, and 11 bases lay in between. The CDR3 protein is CASSQTENSYNSPLHF. In DNA form, the CDR3 reads TGTGCCAGCAGTCAGACTGAAAACTCCTATAATTCACCCCTCCACTTT.

The chain links TRBV7-3 to TRBJ2-5, with TRBD1 as a possible D gene (5 bases). Germline-derived CDR1 and CDR2 are SGHTA and FQGTGA. The ends were cut back, 2 bases at V and 4 bases at J, with 8 bases in the middle. The CDR3 length is 13 residues. CDR3 loop: CASSLAGPETQYF. The CDR3 nucleotides are TGTGCCAGCAGCTTAGCAGGGCCAGAGACCCAGTACTTC. The full variable domain, completed using reference TRBV7-3 and TRBJ2-5, is GAGVSQTPSNKVTEKGKYVELRCDPISGHTALYWYRQSLGQGPEFLIYFQGTGAADDSGLPNDRFFAVRPEGSVSTLKIQRTERGDSAVYLCASSLAGPETQYFGPGTRLLVL.

The V and J genes are TRBV7-6 and TRBJ2-5; 8 bases agree with TRBD2. The CDR3 is made up of 14 amino acids. The J segment lost 5 bases and the V segment lost 8 bases, leaving 10 bases of the junction unmatched. Per the germline V gene, CDR1 is SGHVS and CDR2 is FNYEAQ. CDR3 loop: CASSAGRERETQYF. In DNA form, the CDR3 reads TGTGCCAGCTCCGCCGGGAGGGAGAGGGAGACCCAGTACTTC. Full variable domain (missing parts from reference TRBV7-6 and TRBJ2-5): GAGVSQSPRYKVTKRGQDVALRCDPISGHVSLYWYRQALGQGPEFLTYFNYEAQQDKSGLPNDRFSAERPEGSISTLTIQRTEQRDSAMYRCASSAGRERETQYFGPGTRLLVL.

This clonotype appeared once. The rearrangement uses TRBV5-6 and TRBJ2-5; TRBD1 is a possible D gene (5 bases). Trimming stripped 0 bases from V and 3 bases from J, with 9 bases between. Germline V gives CDR1 SGHDT, CDR2 YYEEEE. There are 14 residues in the CDR3. DNA of the CDR3: TGTGCCAGCAGCTTGGACAGGATCGAAGAGACCCAGTACTTC. It codes for CASSLDRIEETQYF.